The present T cell receptor beta chain was sequenced within a study of blood T cell repertoires in COVID-19. This table comes from immunoSEQ multiplex PCR, and its TCRdb copy is limited to in-frame clones, with some not included. The sample has tens of thousands of clones; over 85% are singletons. The CDR3 covers 13 residues. The V gene's germline CDR1 is KGHSH and CDR2 LQKENI. The germline V and J ends were trimmed by 4 bases and 6 bases, with 13 bases remaining between them. The clonotype comes from an elderly man with acute or convalescent COVID-19. The sample consisted of peripheral blood. The chain joins TRBV18 to TRBJ2-7; D might be TRBD1 (5 bases). CDR3: CASSLGQSGEQYF. CDR3 nucleotides: TGTGCCAGCTCACTGGGGCAGTCGGGCGAGCAGTACTTC. The variable domain in full, completed from reference TRBV18 and TRBJ2-7, reads NAGVMQNPRHLVRRRGQEARLRCSPMKGHSHVYWYRQLPEEGLKFMVYLQKENIIDESGMPKERFSAEFPKEGPSILRIQQVVRGDSAAYFCASSLGQSGEQYFGPGTRLTVT.